The present entry profiles one T cell receptor (beta chain) with its context. No antigen is known for it. CDR3 length: 12 residues. J lost 14 bases, V lost 2 bases, and 5 bases had no gene match. Germline lookup yields CDR1 LNHNV and CDR2 YYDKDF (reference sequence). These data are taken from a study of chemoradiotherapy in HPV16-positive cancers. Notes on the study in general: Only a couple of HPV16-positive patients supplied the functional HPV-specificity definition. For HPV16-positive patients, expanding HPV-responsive T cells associated with longer recurrence-free survival. Non-HPV-specific T cells did not expand in tumors during treatment, whereas candidate HPV-specific clones and E7-related motifs did.

Produced via immunoSEQ multiplex PCR; TCRdb's table is partial and in-frame only. The data contain around 6,300 clones, 75% to 95% of them singletons. Samples were taken several times over chemoradiotherapy. Sample: blood, taken from a patient who underwent chemoradiotherapy. The chain recombines TRBV15 with TRBJ1-4, with 7 bases lining up with TRBD1. This clonotype originated in a human donor with HPV-associated anogenital cancer. The DNA for the CDR3 is TGTGCCACCAGCAGAAGCGGGACAGACCTGTTTTTT. Its protein product is CATSRSGTDLFF.